This T cell receptor beta chain was retrieved from a study of T cell responses to AZD1222 COVID-19 vaccine. Measured with immunoSEQ multiplex PCR; TCRdb has only the in-frame clones, and not every one. The repertoire holds around 99,000 clones, with about 88% as singletons. This clone is a singleton in its sample. Antigen unknown. CDR3 length equals 12 residues. Trimming took off 5 bases at V and 7 bases at J, with 11 bases between the two ends. Whole-study findings and limits: Close to half of all spike-specific TCRs reportedly target regions of the variants that are unmutated. The donor cohort was predominantly white British with a female majority, and clonal diversity may have been underestimated. Recipients of AZD1222 seropositive at baseline numbered only six or seven.

The origin of this receptor is an adult in good health. The sample in question was peripheral blood, obtained on day 0 of AZD1222 vaccination. The V gene is TRBV12-3 or TRBV12-4, the J gene TRBJ1-2; D remains unclear. Written as DNA, the CDR3 is TGTGCCAGCAGTCCCCGCCGGGGTGGCTACACCTTC. Its translation is CASSPRRGGYTF.